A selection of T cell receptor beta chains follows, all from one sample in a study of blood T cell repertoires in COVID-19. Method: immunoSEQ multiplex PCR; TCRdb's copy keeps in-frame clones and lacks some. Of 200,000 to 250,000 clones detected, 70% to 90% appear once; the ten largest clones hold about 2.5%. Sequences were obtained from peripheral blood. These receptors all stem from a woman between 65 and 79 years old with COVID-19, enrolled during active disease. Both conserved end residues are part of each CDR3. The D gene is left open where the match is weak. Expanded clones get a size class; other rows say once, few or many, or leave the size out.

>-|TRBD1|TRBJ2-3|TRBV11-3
TGTGCCAGCAGCTTAGAACAGGGGAACACAGATACGCAGTATTTT
CASSLEQGNTDTQYF
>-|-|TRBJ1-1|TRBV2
TGTGCCAGCAGTGAAGGGAGGGTGGGGACTGAAGCTTTCTTT
CASSEGRVGTEAFF
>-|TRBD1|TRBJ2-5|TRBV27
TGTGCCAGCAGTCCCGGACAGGTCGGCCAAGAGACCCAGTACTTC
CASSPGQVGQETQYF
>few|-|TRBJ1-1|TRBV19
TGTGCCAGTGGTAACAGTCAAGACACTGAAGCTTTCTTT
CASGNSQDTEAFF
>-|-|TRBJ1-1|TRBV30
TGTGCCTGGAGTGTATCCCTGGCGGCTGAAGCTTTCTTT
CAWSVSLAAEAFF
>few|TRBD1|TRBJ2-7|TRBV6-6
TGTGCCAGCAGGCCAATGACGGGACAGAACTACGAGCAGTACTTC
CASRPMTGQNYEQYF
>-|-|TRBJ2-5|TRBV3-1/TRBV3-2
TGTGCCAGCAGCCAAGATCTCGTGCAGGGGATATCGGAGACCCAGTACTTC
CASSQDLVQGISETQYF
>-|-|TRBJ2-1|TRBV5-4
TGTGCCAGCAGCTCCGGGACTTCCGCCCCTACAGGTGAGCAGTTCTTC
CASSSGTSAPTGEQFF
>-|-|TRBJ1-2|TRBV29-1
TGCAGCGTTGTTAAGACATCCTCCGATGGCTACACCTTC
CSVVKTSSDGYTF
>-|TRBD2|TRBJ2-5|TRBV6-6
TGTGCCAGCAAACGCGGGGGTGATGAGACCCAGTACTTC
CASKRGGDETQYF